The present entry profiles one T cell receptor (beta chain) with its context. Its antigen remains unknown. The CDR3 covers 15 residues. Germline-derived CDR1 and CDR2 are MNHNS and SASEGT. V was pared by 8 bases and J by 4 bases, with 11 bases of the junction left unmatched. Sequencing used immunoSEQ multiplex PCR; TCRdb keeps in-frame clones, though not all of them. Among about 1,500,000 clones listed, around 95% were seen once. These data belong to a study of shared clonotypes between healthy human individuals. Regarding the study as a whole: Shared across several donors were about 4.6% of the naive CD4 clonotypes.

Input material: naive CD4+ T cells sorted from blood. Indicated subset: CD45RA+ positively selected. The gene calls are TRBV6-1 and TRBJ2-1; 7 bases are shared with TRBD2. The source of this sequence is a man aged 30 to 45 in good health. The CDR3 spells CASGTGTTSYNEQFF. CDR3 sequence (DNA): TGTGCCAGCGGAACCGGGACTACAAGTTACAATGAGCAGTTCTTC.